These 15 T cell receptor beta chains were sequenced from one sample in a study of radiotherapy plus CTLA-4 blockade in lung cancer. Measured with immunoSEQ multiplex PCR; TCRdb has only the in-frame clones, and not every one. The table lists tens of thousands of clones, approximately 79% of them singletons. Sequencing used peripheral blood, obtained from a patient treated with radiotherapy plus ipilimumab. Source of these receptors: a human donor with non-small cell lung cancer who had a complete response to radiotherapy plus ipilimumab.

CDR3 bases: TGTGCCAGCAGGGGGGGACTAGCGGGTCGGGGGCAGTTCTTC. Translating it yields CASRGGLAGRGQFF. The chain is built from TRBV2 and TRBJ2-1, with 12 bases fitting TRBD2. The V gene end was trimmed by 6 bases and the J gene end by 12 bases; junction bases not matched to a gene: 9. Germline CDR1 SNHLY, CDR2 FYNNEI. The CDR3 runs to 14 residues.

This chain connects TRBV30 to TRBJ2-1, with 10 bases aligning to TRBD1. The length of the CDR3 is 14 residues. The germline V gene encodes CDR1 GTSNPN and CDR2 SVGIG (reference sequence). J was trimmed by 5 bases and V by 1 base; bases with no gene match: 2. The CDR3: CAWSAGTGDNEQFF. The CDR3 DNA sequence: TGTGCCTGGAGTGCCGGGACAGGGGACAATGAGCAGTTCTTC. Full variable domain (rest looked up from reference TRBV30 and TRBJ2-1): SQTIHQWPATLVQPVGSPLSLECTVEGTSNPNLYWYRQAAGRGLQLLFYSVGIGQISSEVPQNLSASRPQDRQFILSSKKLLLSDSGFYLCAWSAGTGDNEQFFGPGTRLTVL.

The table lists this clone with a count of one. The J gene is TRBJ2-3, the V gene TRBV19; 11 bases match TRBD2. The CDR3 contains 17 residues. The V gene's germline CDR1 is LNHDA and CDR2 SQIVND (reference sequence). V lost 3 bases to trimming and J lost 4 bases; unmatched junction nucleotides: 9. The CDR3 DNA is TGTGCCAGTAGTATGGTAACTAGCGGGAGACGCGCAGATACGCAGTATTTT. Protein sequence: CASSMVTSGRRADTQYF.

The genes are TRBV4-3 and TRBJ1-6, with TRBD1 matching 8 bases. Germline CDR1 reads LGHNA; CDR2 reads YSLEER. V trimming: 6 bases; J trimming: 7 bases; junction bases outside the gene matches: 8. CDR3 size: 15 residues. The CDR3 loop is CASSPTGDVNSPLHF. As DNA, the CDR3 is TGCGCCAGCAGTCCGACAGGGGACGTAAATTCACCCCTCCACTTT.

This clone occurred a few times. The chain recombines TRBV30 with TRBJ2-5, with D possibly TRBD1 on 6 matching bases. The CDR3 contains 15 residues. The V end lost 2 bases, the J end lost 4 bases, and 17 bases lay between the germline ends. The germline V gene encodes CDR1 GTSNPN and CDR2 SVGIG (reference sequence). In DNA, the CDR3 is TGTGCCTGGAGTCACTTCAGGGGATCAGCAGAGACCCAGTACTTC. Amino acid sequence: CAWSHFRGSAETQYF.

This clone came up a few times. V is TRBV30 and J is TRBJ2-5; no definite D call. The CDR3 spans 16 residues. Germline V gives CDR1 GTSNPN, CDR2 SVGIG (reference sequence). V lost 0 bases, J lost 1 base, and 15 bases lay in between. CDR3 amino acids: CAWSVKLISSQETQYF. CDR3 DNA: TGTGCCTGGAGTGTAAAGTTGATTAGCAGCCAAGAGACCCAGTACTTC.

This clone was recorded once. The chain joins TRBV13 to TRBJ1-2, with TRBD1 matching over 7 bases. The junction had 14 bases not matched to a gene; V was cut back by 5 bases and J by 5 bases. Germline assignment: CDR1 PRHDT and CDR2 FYEKMQ (reference sequence). The CDR3 extends over 16 amino acids. The CDR3 reads CASSPNTGDSVYGYTF. The CDR3 coding sequence is TGTGCCAGCAGCCCGAATACAGGGGACTCCGTTTATGGCTACACCTTC. Drawing the rest from reference TRBV13 and TRBJ1-2, the complete variable domain is AAGVIQSPRHLIKEKRETATLKCYPIPRHDTVYWYQQGPGQDPQFLISFYEKMQSDKGSIPDRFSAQQFSDYHSELNMSSLELGDSALYFCASSPNTGDSVYGYTFGSGTRLTVV.

A single count supports this clone. The chain employs TRBV7-7 and TRBJ2-7, with 12 nucleotides matching TRBD1. The CDR3 spans 18 residues. Germline assignment: CDR1 SSHAT and CDR2 FNYEAQ (reference sequence). For the CDR3, the DNA is TGTGCTAGCAGCTTAGAGGCCGCGCTTAGGGACAGGGGGCTCGAGCAGTACGTC. Its translation is CASSLEAALRDRGLEQYV.

With regard to this clone: Relative to the germline gene, one junction end is altered; a read error may explain this. The V gene is TRBV27, the J gene TRBJ2-3; D is perhaps TRBD1 (6 bases). Per germline, CDR1 MNHEY and CDR2 SMNVEV (reference sequence). This CDR3 comprises 14 residues. DNA for the CDR3: TGTGCCAGCAGTCCGCCAGGACAGACGTTTAAGTATTTTTTT. This gives the protein CASSPPGQTFKYFF.

This clone occurred once. The junction shows a germline mismatch at one end, possibly a read error. The chain has TRBV5-4 and TRBJ2-5, with a weak D call TRBD1 (6 bases). The germline CDR1 and CDR2 sequences are SGHNT and YYREEE (reference sequence). The length of the CDR3 is 16 residues. CDR3: CASSLGALGYQETQYF. CDR3 nucleotide sequence: TGTGCCAGCAGTTTGGGGGCGCTTGGGTACCAAGAGACCCAGTACTTC.

This rearrangement joins TRBV11-2 to TRBJ1-2, with 8 nucleotides matching TRBD1. Germline V gene data show CDR1 as SGHAT and CDR2 as FQNNGV. V shed 5 bases, J shed 4 bases, and the junction held 3 bases outside the gene matches. This CDR3 has 13 residues. The DNA of the CDR3 is TGTGCCAGCAGCCAGGGGGCCACCTATGGCTACACCTTC. Protein: CASSQGATYGYTF.

V usage is TRBV4-3 and J usage is TRBJ1-6; D is possibly TRBD1 (5 bases). This CDR3 spans 18 amino acids. With 0 bases removed from V and 14 bases from J, the gap between germline ends came to 26 bases. In germline, CDR1 is LGHNA, CDR2 YSLEER. CDR3 nucleotides: TGCGCCAGCAGCCAAGATTATCAGTCTGGGGGAGGATTAGACACCCTCCACTTT. It encodes CASSQDYQSGGGLDTLHF.

The rearrangement joins TRBV30 to TRBJ1-3; D is possibly TRBD1 (5 bases). Per germline, CDR1 GTSNPN and CDR2 SVGIG (reference sequence). CDR3 length equals 13 residues. The V and J ends lost 4 bases and 2 bases respectively, with 9 bases between them. The CDR3 DNA reads as TGTGCCTGGAAAAAGGGGCCTGGAAACACCATATATTTT. It yields the protein CAWKKGPGNTIYF.

This clone has only a few counts. As DNA, the CDR3 is TGTGCCAGTAGTACTCGGGGACAGGGGAGAGAGACCCAGTACTTC. Translating gives CASSTRGQGRETQYF. The chain has TRBV19 and TRBJ2-5; 10 nucleotides align to TRBD1. Germline-derived CDR1 and CDR2 are LNHDA and SQIVND (reference sequence). J lost 4 bases, V lost 4 bases, and 6 bases had no gene match. The CDR3 spans 15 residues.

This clone was found once. The CDR3 region has the DNA TGCGCCAGCAGCCAAAGGGCGGGTAGCACAGATACGCAGTATTTT. It is translated as CASSQRAGSTDTQYF. The rearrangement links TRBV4-3 to TRBJ2-3; TRBD2 might be the D (5 bases). Germline CDR1 is LGHNA and CDR2 is YSLEER. V lost 2 bases to trimming and J lost 0 bases, with 9 bases between them. The CDR3 is 15 amino acids.